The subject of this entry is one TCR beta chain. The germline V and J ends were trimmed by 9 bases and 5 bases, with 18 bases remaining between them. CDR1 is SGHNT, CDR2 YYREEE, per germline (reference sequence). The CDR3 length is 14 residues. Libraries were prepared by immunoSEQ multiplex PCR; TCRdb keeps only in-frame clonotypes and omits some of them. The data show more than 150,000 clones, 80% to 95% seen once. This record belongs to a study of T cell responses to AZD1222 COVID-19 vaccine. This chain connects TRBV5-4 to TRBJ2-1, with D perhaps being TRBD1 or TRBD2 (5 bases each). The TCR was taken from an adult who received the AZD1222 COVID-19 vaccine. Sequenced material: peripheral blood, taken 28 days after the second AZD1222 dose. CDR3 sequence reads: CATGVGVKDNEQFF. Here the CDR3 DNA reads TGTGCCACCGGGGTAGGGGTTAAGGACAATGAGCAGTTCTTC.